This TCR beta chain stems from a study of human T cells and chemical hapten exposure. TCRdb used MiXCR to reprocess the RACE reads, holding one entry per CDR3 protein. The sample carries more than 90,000 distinct CDR3 sequences, over 9.5% recorded once. This clonotype was recorded many times. What it binds is not known. Study observations and caveats: TCRs exceeding a frequency of 1 in 1000 stayed unchanged under DPC sensitization. Patch test score rose with PT1 expanded TCR count, significant at thresholds 8, 16 and 32, not 4.

CDR3 length equals 16 residues. Germline CDR1 reads SGHDT; CDR2 reads YYEEEE. Trimming left V 4 bases short and J 4 bases short, with 21 bases between. Time point specified: patch test 2, 6 weeks after DPC sensitization. The treatment: therapeutic diphenylcyclopropenone sensitization with weekly scalp DPC. Every donor had alopecia and was 18 to 70 years old; all were suitable for DPC. The genes are TRBV5-6 and TRBJ2-7; the D is unclear. The TCR comes from a woman between 35 and 50 years old with alopecia areata. Some clones in this sample may be carry-over from other donors' samples. The source material was whole blood, sampled in connection with sensitization to the hapten diphenylcyclopropenone (DPC). CDR3 sequence: CASSRRHLVLNYEQYF. CDR3 nucleotides: TGTGCCAGCAGCCGGCGACACCTAGTACTGAATTACGAGCAGTACTTC.